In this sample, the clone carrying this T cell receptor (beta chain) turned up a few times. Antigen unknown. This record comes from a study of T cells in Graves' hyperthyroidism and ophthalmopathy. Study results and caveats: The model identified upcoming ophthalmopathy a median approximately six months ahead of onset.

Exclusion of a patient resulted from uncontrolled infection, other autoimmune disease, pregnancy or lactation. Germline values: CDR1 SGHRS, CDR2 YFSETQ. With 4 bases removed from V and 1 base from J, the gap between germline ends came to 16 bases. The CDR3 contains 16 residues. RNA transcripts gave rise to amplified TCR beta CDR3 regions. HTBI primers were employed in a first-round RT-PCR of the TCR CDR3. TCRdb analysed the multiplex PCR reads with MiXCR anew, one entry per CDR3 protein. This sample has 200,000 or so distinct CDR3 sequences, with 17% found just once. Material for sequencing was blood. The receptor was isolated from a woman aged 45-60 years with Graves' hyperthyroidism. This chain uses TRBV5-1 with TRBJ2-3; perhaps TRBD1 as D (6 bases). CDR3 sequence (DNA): TGCGCCAGCAGCAACGTACAGGGCGGAGGCACAGATACGCAGTATTTT. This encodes CASSNVQGGGTDTQYF.